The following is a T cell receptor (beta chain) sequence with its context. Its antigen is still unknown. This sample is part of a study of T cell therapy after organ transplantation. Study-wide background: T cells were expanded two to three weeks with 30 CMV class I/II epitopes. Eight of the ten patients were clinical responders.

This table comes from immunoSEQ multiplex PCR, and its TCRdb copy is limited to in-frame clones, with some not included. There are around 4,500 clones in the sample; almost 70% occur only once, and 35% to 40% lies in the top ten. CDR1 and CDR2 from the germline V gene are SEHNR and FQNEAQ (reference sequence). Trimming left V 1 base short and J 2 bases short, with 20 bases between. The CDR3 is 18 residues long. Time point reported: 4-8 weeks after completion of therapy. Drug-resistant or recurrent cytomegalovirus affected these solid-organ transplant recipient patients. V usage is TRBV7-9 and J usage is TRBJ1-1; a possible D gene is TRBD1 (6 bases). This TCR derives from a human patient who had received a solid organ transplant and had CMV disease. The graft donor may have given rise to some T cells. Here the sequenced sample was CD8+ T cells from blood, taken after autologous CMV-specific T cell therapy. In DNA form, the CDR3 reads TGTGCCAGCAGCTTAGGGTGGACAGCCGATAAGTATAACACTGAAGCTTTCTTT. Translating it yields CASSLGWTADKYNTEAFF.